The 30 T cell receptor beta chains below all came from one sample that was sequenced in a study of shared clonotypes between healthy human individuals. TCRdb's table, derived via immunoSEQ multiplex PCR, lists solely in-frame clones and lacks some. The sample lists about 1 million clones; about 74% were seen once. The sample was memory CD4+ T cells sorted from blood. The subset: CD45RA-negative fraction. These receptors were taken from a man aged 18 to 35 in good health.

J is TRBJ2-6 and V is TRBV28; D is perhaps TRBD2 (5 bases). Trimming left V 6 bases short and J 4 bases short, with 10 bases between. Germline CDR1 MDHEN, CDR2 SYDVKM. The CDR3 sequence is 14 residues long. In DNA form, the CDR3 reads TGTGCCAGCAGCCCGGGGAACGGGGCCAACGTCCTGACTTTC. This codes for CASSPGNGANVLTF.

J is TRBJ2-2 and V is TRBV5-6; 7 nucleotides line up with TRBD2. The V segment lost 0 bases and the J segment 5 bases; nucleotides outside the gene matches: 7. The CDR3 runs to 16 residues. CDR1 is SGHDT, CDR2 YYEEEE, per germline. The CDR3, as DNA: TGTGCCAGCAGCTTGGATACGGGAGGAGTTACCGGGGAGCTGTTTTTT. Encoded protein: CASSLDTGGVTGELFF.

This rearrangement joins TRBV5-4 to TRBJ2-6; TRBD1 aligns across 8 bases. Germline V gene data show CDR1 as SGHNT and CDR2 as YYREEE (reference sequence). The CDR3 consists of 15 residues. V was clipped by 4 bases and J by 0 bases; unmatched bases: 0. Written as DNA, the CDR3 is TGTGCCAGCAGCGGGACAGGCTCTGGGGCCAACGTCCTGACTTTC. It codes for CASSGTGSGANVLTF.

This sequence joins TRBV7-8 and TRBJ2-6; 9 bases map to TRBD1. Germline V CDR1 and CDR2: SGHVS, FQNEAQ. The V gene end was trimmed by 5 bases and the J gene end by 0 bases; junction bases not matched to a gene: 8. The CDR3 loop spans 18 amino acids. The CDR3 sequence: CASSPRTGANSGANVLTF. CDR3 coding DNA: TGTGCCAGCAGCCCTCGGACAGGGGCAAACTCTGGGGCCAACGTCCTGACTTTC.

The chain is built from TRBV9 and TRBJ2-5; the match to TRBD2 covers 11 bases. The germline V gene encodes CDR1 SGDLS and CDR2 YYNGEE. V was clipped by 4 bases and J by 1 base; unmatched bases: 6. CDR3 length: 16 residues. The CDR3 DNA sequence: TGTGCCAGCAGCCCCGCCGGGACTAGCGGCCAAGAGACCCAGTACTTC. Encoded protein: CASSPAGTSGQETQYF.

This chain uses TRBV6-1 with TRBJ2-1; tentatively, D is TRBD2 (6 bases). The CDR3 runs 13 residues. Per germline, CDR1 MNHNS and CDR2 SASEGT. Trimming took 7 bases from V and 0 from J, leaving 7 bases between them. The CDR3 loop reads CASTGLSYNEQFF. The CDR3 DNA is TGTGCCAGCACGGGACTCTCCTACAATGAGCAGTTCTTC.

This clone has just a few counts. V gene TRBV19 combines with J gene TRBJ1-4; D is unresolved. The CDR3 covers 13 residues. In germline, CDR1 is LNHDA, CDR2 SQIVND (reference sequence). V was clipped by 7 bases and J by 1 base, with 7 bases between them. CDR3 residues: CASNSLTNEKLFF. As DNA, the CDR3 is TGTGCCAGTAACTCCCTAACTAATGAAAAACTGTTTTTT. The variable domain in full, with the rest retrieved from reference TRBV19 and TRBJ1-4, is DGGITQSPKYLFRKEGQNVTLSCEQNLNHDAMYWYRQDPGQGLRLIYYSQIVNDFQKGDIAEGYSVSREKKESFPLTVTSAQKNPTAFYLCASNSLTNEKLFFGSGTQLSVL.

The chain links TRBV4-3 to TRBJ2-1, with 9 bases that match TRBD2. Germline CDR1 LGHNA, CDR2 YSLEER. CDR3 size: 16 residues. After removal of 0 bases from V and 5 bases from J, the junction contained 5 bases not matched to a gene. CDR3 nucleotide sequence: TGCGCCAGCAGCCAAGAAGGTGCGGGAGGGGACAATGAGCAGTTCTTC. It specifies CASSQEGAGGDNEQFF.

The genes are TRBV6-1 and TRBJ1-3, with unresolved D. The CDR3 loop spans 12 amino acids. V shed 4 bases and J shed 4 bases, with 5 bases lying between them. Germline loops: CDR1 MNHNS, CDR2 SASEGT. As DNA, the CDR3 is TGTGCCAGCAGTGTATCCGGAAACACCATATATTTT. Translated: CASSVSGNTIYF.

The chain links TRBV2 to TRBJ2-7; 9 positions agree with TRBD2. The CDR3 consists of 14 residues. V trimming: 7 bases; J trimming: 5 bases; junction bases outside the gene matches: 9. Looked up from germline, CDR1 is SNHLY and CDR2 is FYNNEI. The CDR3 nucleotides read TGTGCCAGCAAAGAACGTCTAGCGGGAAACGAGCAGTACTTC. As protein: CASKERLAGNEQYF.

The chain links TRBV7-9 to TRBJ2-3; 11 bases align to TRBD2. CDR1 and CDR2 from the germline V gene are SEHNR and FQNEAQ (reference sequence). Germline trimming cut 5 bases from V and 6 bases from J; bases unmatched to any gene: 7. CDR3 length equals 15 residues. For the CDR3, the DNA is TGTGCCAGCAGCGAACTAGCGGGAGTGGCGGATACGCAGTATTTT. Amino acid sequence: CASSELAGVADTQYF. The variable domain in full, completed from reference TRBV7-9 and TRBJ2-3, reads DTGVSQNPRHKITKRGQNVTFRCDPISEHNRLYWYRQTLGQGPEFLTYFQNEAQLEKSRLLSDRFSAERPKGSFSTLEIQRTEQGDSAMYLCASSELAGVADTQYFGPGTRLTVL.

Comments on this clone: The junction departs from the called germline gene at one end, perhaps through a read error. The chain links TRBV27 to TRBJ2-1, with TRBD2 matching 13 bases. This CDR3 has 14 amino acids. Per the germline V gene, CDR1 is MNHEY and CDR2 is SMNVEV (reference sequence). The CDR3 loop is CASRGTSGAKGALF. DNA of the CDR3: TGTGCCAGCAGAGGGACTAGCGGGGCAAAAGGGGCGCTCTTC.

With respect to this clone: In the same sample, other DNA sequences code for this CDR3. The chain links TRBV9 to TRBJ2-5; 15 bases fit TRBD2. V gave up 3 bases and J gave up 5 bases; unmatched junction bases: 5. Per germline, CDR1 SGDLS and CDR2 YYNGEE. The CDR3 length is 16 residues. CDR3 nucleotides: TGTGCCAGCAGCGCCGGACTAGCGGGGGGGCAGGAGACCCAGTACTTC. This sequence encodes CASSAGLAGGQETQYF.

The chain recombines TRBV25-1 with TRBJ2-7; maybe TRBD1 (6 bases). The CDR3 has 17 residues. With 3 bases removed from V and 0 bases from J, the gap between germline ends came to 18 bases. CDR1 and CDR2 (germline): MGHDK, SYGVNS. CDR3 sequence: CASSDPRQGPLSYEQYF. Written as DNA, the CDR3 is TGTGCCAGCAGTGACCCCAGGCAGGGGCCCCTCTCCTACGAGCAGTACTTC.

As to this clone: The junction and the germline gene differ at one end; a read error may be behind it. The CDR3 DNA sequence: TGTGCCAGCAGTGACACCGACCCCGCTTCAGCCCTATTT. This translates into CASSDTDPASALF. This chain joins TRBV2 and TRBJ2-3; no definite D call. CDR3 length: 13 residues. From germline, CDR1 is SNHLY and CDR2 FYNNEI.

The V and J genes are TRBV5-1 and TRBJ2-7; D call uncertain. This CDR3 spans 12 amino acids. Trimming took 0 bases from V and 6 from J, leaving 7 bases between them. The V gene's germline CDR1 is SGHRS and CDR2 YFSETQ. CDR3 residues: CASSLEPPEQYF. The CDR3 bases are TGCGCCAGCAGCTTGGAGCCCCCCGAGCAGTACTTC. Using reference TRBV5-1 and TRBJ2-7 for the parts outside the CDR3, the full variable domain is KAGVTQTPRYLIKTRGQQVTLSCSPISGHRSVSWYQQTPGQGLQFLFEYFSETQRNKGNFPGRFSGRQFSNSRSEMNVSTLELGDSALYLCASSLEPPEQYFGPGTRLTVT.

About this clone itself: The sample carries other DNA sequences with the same CDR3. V usage is TRBV7-2 and J usage is TRBJ1-2; no clear D. This CDR3 comprises 14 residues. The V end was cut by 1 base, the J end by 1 base, with 7 bases between. Germline V CDR1 and CDR2: SGHTA, FQGNSA. In DNA, the CDR3 is TGTGCCAGCAGCTTAGATCGGGGTAACTATGGCTACACCTTC. Translation gives CASSLDRGNYGYTF.

This chain joins TRBV6-6 and TRBJ1-2; D is unresolved. V gave up 5 bases and J gave up 5 bases, with 9 bases separating them. CDR1 is MNHNY, CDR2 SVGAGI, per germline (reference sequence). This CDR3 is 12 amino acids long. For the CDR3, the DNA is TGTGCCAGCAGTCCCTCAGAGTATGGCTACACCTTC. Protein sequence: CASSPSEYGYTF.

This clone was observed a few times. The J gene is TRBJ2-7, the V gene TRBV30; the D is unclear. The CDR3 loop spans 14 amino acids. With 2 bases removed from V and 6 bases from J, the gap between germline ends came to 17 bases. Germline-derived CDR1 and CDR2 are GTSNPN and SVGIG (reference sequence). The CDR3 DNA reads TGTGCCTGGAGTTTACCCGGGCGCTACCGCGAGCAGTACTTC. This gives the protein CAWSLPGRYREQYF.

The chain couples TRBV5-1 to TRBJ2-4; 10 bases line up with TRBD2. The germline V gene encodes CDR1 SGHRS and CDR2 YFSETQ. V lost 4 bases, J lost 7 bases, and 8 bases stayed unmatched. The CDR3 covers 15 residues. CDR3 loop: CASSLPSGSQNIQYF. The CDR3 nucleotides read TGCGCCAGCAGCCTCCCTAGCGGGAGTCAGAACATTCAGTACTTC.

This chain links TRBV5-1 with TRBJ1-2; D may be TRBD1 (6 bases). The CDR3 is made up of 17 amino acids. V was shortened by 0 bases and J by 2 bases, with 17 bases between the two germline ends. Germline values: CDR1 SGHRS, CDR2 YFSETQ. For the CDR3, the DNA is TGCGCCAGCAGCTTGGATGGGACATCCGGAATAAACTATGGCTACACCTTC. Amino acid sequence: CASSLDGTSGINYGYTF.

In this sample, this clone turned up once. The chain couples TRBV15 to TRBJ2-7, with 11 bases fitting TRBD2. The CDR3 sequence is 15 residues long. In germline, CDR1 is LNHNV, CDR2 YYDKDF (reference sequence). Trimming took 4 bases from V and 2 from J; bases not matched to a gene: 4. The CDR3 nucleotides read TGTGCCACCAGCAAAATAGCGGGAGGGACCTACGAGCAGTACTTC. Translation: CATSKIAGGTYEQYF.

This chain connects TRBV6-5 to TRBJ2-1; D ambiguous. CDR1 MNHEY and CDR2 SVGAGI come from the germline V gene. Trimming took off 4 bases at V and 6 bases at J, with 19 bases between the two ends. The CDR3 runs 16 residues. The CDR3 here is CASSSPRPPAPNEQFF. DNA of the CDR3: TGTGCCAGCAGTTCCCCGAGGCCACCGGCCCCCAATGAGCAGTTCTTC.

This clone was counted a few times. The chain is built from TRBV6-1 and TRBJ2-2; D call uncertain. The V gene's germline CDR1 is MNHNS and CDR2 SASEGT. Trimming shortened V by 4 bases and J by 5 bases, and 8 bases separated the two germline ends. The CDR3 contains 13 residues. CDR3 DNA: TGTGCCAGCAGTGCAGATCGAACCGGGGAGCTGTTTTTT. Protein product: CASSADRTGELFF.

This rearrangement joins TRBV18 to TRBJ1-2; 10 bases agree with TRBD1. Trimming took 5 bases from V and 7 from J; bases not matched to a gene: 10. This CDR3 has 15 residues. Germline values: CDR1 KGHSH, CDR2 LQKENI. The CDR3 DNA reads as TGTGCCAGCTCATCGGGACAGGGGAGCTTCGGTGGCTACACCTTC. Translated, it gives CASSSGQGSFGGYTF.

The chain recombines TRBV5-4 with TRBJ2-5; 9 positions match TRBD1. Germline V gene data show CDR1 as SGHNT and CDR2 as YYREEE (reference sequence). Trimming removed 0 bases from V and 4 bases from J; junction bases left unmatched: 4. The CDR3 runs to 15 residues. The CDR3 loop is CASSLGDRAGETQYF. The CDR3 region has the DNA TGTGCCAGCAGCTTGGGGGACAGGGCGGGAGAGACCCAGTACTTC.

This clone has at least ten counts. The J gene is TRBJ2-5, the V gene TRBV6-6, with D uncertain. CDR1 and CDR2 (germline): MNHNY, SVGAGI (reference sequence). This CDR3 region has 12 residues. V was shortened by 4 bases and J by 6 bases, with 9 bases between the two germline ends. This CDR3 reads CASSFRSQTQYF. The DNA for the CDR3 is TGTGCCAGCAGTTTCCGGTCCCAGACCCAGTACTTC.

This chain links TRBV15 with TRBJ2-3; D could derive from TRBD1 or TRBD2 (5 bases each). Germline V gene lookup returns CDR1 LNHNV and CDR2 YYDKDF (reference sequence). V was trimmed by 9 bases and J by 3 bases, leaving 13 bases between them. The CDR3 runs 13 residues. The CDR3: CATARGGTDTQYF. For the CDR3, the DNA is TGTGCCACTGCGAGGGGCGGTACAGATACGCAGTATTTT.

This chain joins TRBV2 and TRBJ2-7, with 10 bases lining up with TRBD1. Germline CDR1 is SNHLY and CDR2 is FYNNEI. The J segment lost 7 bases and the V segment lost 8 bases, leaving 8 bases of the junction unmatched. This CDR3 has 13 amino acids. The CDR3 coding sequence is TGTGCCAGCGCACGGGACAGGGGTCAGGAGCAGTACTTC. This encodes CASARDRGQEQYF.

The V call is TRBV5-1, the J call TRBJ1-4, with D unclear. This CDR3 spans 13 amino acids. V gave up 5 bases and J gave up 1 base, with 6 bases separating them. In germline, CDR1 is SGHRS, CDR2 YFSETQ. The CDR3 DNA sequence: TGCGCCAGCAGAAAGGGAACTAATGAAAAACTGTTTTTT. Protein product: CASRKGTNEKLFF.